This entry lists 18 T cell receptor beta chains sequenced from one sample in a study of T cells in Graves' hyperthyroidism and ophthalmopathy (dated by TCRdb to between 2018 and 2020). The library came from multiplex PCR. The run used an Illumina HiSeq 2000. Amplification of TCR beta CDR3 regions was carried out from RNA transcripts. The first round of RT-PCR for the TCR CDR3 was performed with the HTBI primer set and the Qiagen OneStep RT-PCR kit. TCRdb took the public reads, trimmed them with fastp at Q25, ran MiXCR for clone calling and kept in-frame beta chains. When rows share a CDR3 protein, they turn into one entry using the most common DNA and genes. This sample has over 700,000 distinct CDR3 sequences in its table, and 30% to 40% of those were observed once. The ten top clones hold roughly 31% of the sample. The source material was blood. Receptors originate from a woman between 40 and 55 years old with Graves' hyperthyroidism.

Many counts were recorded for this clonotype. This chain uses TRBV20-1 with TRBJ1-1; perhaps TRBD1 as D (6 bases). Germline V CDR1 and CDR2: DFQATT, SNEGSKA (reference sequence). The CDR3 runs to 15 residues. V lost 0 bases, J lost 2 bases, and 13 bases lay in between. The CDR3 DNA sequence: TGCAGTGCTAGAGATGTCAGGACAGATAACACTGAAGCTTTCTTT. This translates into CSARDVRTDNTEAFF.

This clonotype turned up a few times. V usage is TRBV19 and J usage is TRBJ1-6; the D is unclear. Germline V gene sequence: CDR1 LNHDA, CDR2 SQIVND (reference sequence). This CDR3 is 12 amino acids long. The V gene lost 5 bases and the J gene lost 9 bases, with 8 bases spanning the gap. The CDR3 coding sequence is TGTGCCAGTAGTTTTCCCTCTTCACCCCTCCACTTT. Its protein product is CASSFPSSPLHF. Based on the CDR3 plus reference TRBV19 and TRBJ1-6, the full variable domain is DGGITQSPKYLFRKEGQNVTLSCEQNLNHDAMYWYRQDPGQGLRLIYYSQIVNDFQKGDIAEGYSVSREKKESFPLTVTSAQKNPTAFYLCASSFPSSPLHFGNGTRLTVT.

Many counts were recorded for this clonotype. V is TRBV5-5 and J is TRBJ1-4; D unclear. Trimming cost V 5 bases and J 8 bases, with 10 bases left between them. Germline V lookup: CDR1 SGHKS, CDR2 YYEKEE (reference sequence). This CDR3 contains 12 residues. The CDR3 DNA follows: TGTGCCAGCAGTGGTCAAGGGGAAAAACTGTTTTTT. Its translation is CASSGQGEKLFF.

The V call is TRBV7-9, the J call TRBJ1-4; 9 bases fit TRBD1. From germline, CDR1 is SEHNR and CDR2 FQNEAQ (reference sequence). The CDR3 is 15 residues long. V dropped 5 bases and J dropped 6; count of bases not matched to a gene: 7. In nucleotides, the CDR3 is TGTGCCAGCAGCCCACGTGGACAGGGGCATGAAAAACTGTTTTTT. Amino acid sequence: CASSPRGQGHEKLFF.

As concerns this clonotype: A much more abundant neighbour one base away suggests this may be a read error. It is likely a read error, because the conserved phenylalanine at the end of the CDR3 is missing. It is unclear where the CDR3 begins or ends on the DNA, so no DNA is shown, and the CDR3 is as TCRdb lists it. The rearrangement links TRBV2 to TRBJ2-7; the table's D call TRBD1 went unverified against the DNA. The length of the CDR3 is 14 amino acids, counting both ends. The germline V gene has CDR1 SNHLY and CDR2 FYNNEI. The CDR3 sequence is CASSGRDREFGADI.

The chain combines TRBV2 with TRBJ2-2, with D perhaps matching TRBD2 (6 bases). Germline loops: CDR1 SNHLY, CDR2 FYNNEI. CDR3 length: 17 amino acids. Trimming cost V 5 bases and J 3 bases, with 19 bases left between them. For the CDR3, the DNA is TGTGCCAGCAGTTTCAACGGGGGTCCTTGGGACACCGGGGAGCTGTTTTTT. This translates into CASSFNGGPWDTGELFF.

The chain carries TRBV10-3 and TRBJ1-6; D is unclear. The CDR3 runs 12 residues. CDR1 and CDR2 from the germline V gene are ENHRY and SYGVKD. V was trimmed by 3 bases and J by 7 bases, leaving 4 bases between them. The CDR3 nucleotides read TGTGCCATCAGTGACCGCAATTCACCCCTCCACTTT. The encoded protein is CAISDRNSPLHF.

The chain carries TRBV7-9 and TRBJ2-2; D is uncertain. V was shortened by 2 bases and J by 1 base, with 17 bases between the two germline ends. The germline V gene encodes CDR1 SEHNR and CDR2 FQNEAQ (reference sequence). The length of the CDR3 is 18 residues. The CDR3: CASSLWARAAENTGELFF. In DNA, the CDR3 is TGTGCCAGCAGCTTATGGGCCCGGGCGGCGGAGAACACCGGGGAGCTGTTTTTT.

This clonotype was seen at least ten times. This sequence joins TRBV7-9 and TRBJ1-2; a weak D match, TRBD1 (6 bases). Germline assignment: CDR1 SEHNR and CDR2 FQNEAQ (reference sequence). CDR3 length equals 14 residues. V shed 5 bases and J shed 4 bases, with 14 bases lying between them. The DNA of the CDR3 is TGTGCCAGCAGCGCTAACCAGGGGAGCTATGGCTACACCTTC. It yields the protein CASSANQGSYGYTF.

This rearrangement joins TRBV10-3 to TRBJ2-2; 14 bases line up with TRBD2. Germline V gene data show CDR1 as ENHRY and CDR2 as SYGVKD. The CDR3 is 17 residues long. J gave up 5 bases and V 10 bases, and 12 bases lay outside the gene matches. The CDR3 nucleotides are TGTGCCACCAATCCCGGGACTAGCGGGAGTTTGACCGGGGAGCTGTTTTTT. Translation: CATNPGTSGSLTGELFF.

This rearrangement joins TRBV10-3 to TRBJ2-6; D ambiguous. Germline V lookup: CDR1 ENHRY, CDR2 SYGVKD. Trimming removed 4 bases from V and 3 bases from J, with 7 bases in between. The CDR3 has 14 residues. CDR3: CAISVAGGANVLTF. CDR3 nucleotide sequence: TGTGCCATCAGTGTGGCAGGTGGGGCCAACGTCCTGACTTTC.

The chain uses TRBV7-9 and TRBJ2-7; 7 positions agree with TRBD1. Germline CDR1 SEHNR, CDR2 FQNEAQ (reference sequence). The V segment lost 5 bases and the J segment 0 bases; nucleotides outside the gene matches: 7. CDR3 length: 15 residues. CDR3 DNA sequence: TGTGCCAGCAGCCGACCCGGACAGGACTCCTACGAGCAGTACTTC. It codes for CASSRPGQDSYEQYF.

This clonotype came up once. At one end the junction does not follow the germline gene, possibly because of a read error. V gene TRBV12-3 or TRBV12-4 combines with J gene TRBJ1-1; D possibly corresponds to TRBD1 (6 bases). The CDR3 loop spans 14 amino acids. The CDR3 spells CASSQQGLNTEASF. The CDR3 coding sequence is TGTGCCAGCAGTCAACAGGGCTTGAACACTGAAGCTTCCTTT.

This clonotype was counted ten times or more. V usage is TRBV9 and J usage is TRBJ1-2; no definite D call. The CDR3 sequence is 17 residues long. V lost 0 bases to trimming and J lost 5 bases, with 20 bases between them. Germline V gene data show CDR1 as SGDLS and CDR2 as YYNGEE. CDR3 in amino acids: CASSVVGSENVGYGYTF. DNA of the CDR3: TGTGCCAGCAGCGTAGTAGGCAGTGAAAATGTTGGTTATGGCTACACCTTC.

The chain has TRBV10-3 and TRBJ1-2; 11 positions agree with TRBD1. CDR3 length: 13 residues. Trimming cost V 6 bases and J 7 bases; bases outside gene matches: 4. Germline loops: CDR1 ENHRY, CDR2 SYGVKD. DNA for the CDR3: TGTGCCATCAGCCGGACAGGGGGCTTTGGCTACACCTTC. It is translated as CAISRTGGFGYTF.

Of note for this clonotype: A read error may explain this, as a much larger clone is one base away. The chain has TRBV7-6 and TRBJ1-5; possible D gene TRBD1, 6 bases. The closer fit of TRBJ2-3 to the DNA end suggests the J call may be wrong. Germline V gene data show CDR1 as SGHVS and CDR2 as FNYEAQ. This CDR3 contains 15 residues. The CDR3 protein is CASSLVQGINQPQYF. The CDR3 DNA reads as TGTGCCAGCAGCTTAGTACAGGGAATCAATCAGCCCCAGTATTTT.

This clonotype was seen only a few times. The chain carries TRBV14 and TRBJ1-1, with no clear D. V shed 4 bases and J shed 1 base, with 10 bases lying between them. This CDR3 is built from 14 residues. Looked up from germline, CDR1 is SGHDN and CDR2 is FVKESK. CDR3 coding DNA: TGTGCCAGCAGCCCAGCCCCGGGGAACACTGAAGCTTTCTTT. It specifies CASSPAPGNTEAFF.

Note on this clonotype: A clone one base away is much larger, so this may be a read error. The chain joins TRBV29-1 to TRBJ2-6; the D gene is possibly TRBD2 (5 bases). Germline CDR1 is SQVTM and CDR2 is ANQGSEA. This CDR3 has 12 residues. CDR3 DNA: TGCAGCGTTGACGACGGGGTCAACGTCCTGACTTTC. It specifies CSVDDGVNVLTF.